The T cell receptor beta chain under discussion was sequenced for a study of T cells after yellow fever vaccination. General study points: Clonotype sharing between CD4 and CD8 compartments was small.

This clonotype was seen at least ten times. Its antigen remains unidentified. Germline V gene sequence: CDR1 SEHNR, CDR2 FQNEAQ (reference sequence). V gave up 3 bases and J gave up 0 bases, with 0 bases separating them. This CDR3 is 11 amino acids long. From the 5' RACE reads, TCRdb called clonotypes with MiXCR, one entry per CDR3 protein. The sample contains nearly 550,000 distinct CDR3 sequences, roughly 21% of which appear only once. This chain uses TRBV7-9 with TRBJ2-7, with unresolved D. This TCR derives from a man in his thirties or forties who received the YFV17D yellow fever vaccine. This specimen was PBMCs, taken 15 days after the yellow fever booster vaccination. CDR3 region: CASSFSYEQYF. The CDR3 DNA reads as TGTGCCAGCAGCTTCTCCTACGAGCAGTACTTC.